The sequence of this TCR beta chain was determined in a study of cytomegalovirus exposure and HLA in healthy donors (dated by TCRdb to the late 2010s). In terms of the full investigation: In an earlier analysis of some 610 of the donors, about 270 Gb of sequence data and 120 million or so unique TCR beta sequences from about 190 million T cells were reported. The genetic ancestry cluster associated with self-reported Caucasian donors included roughly four fifths of the approximately 400 genotyped donors. Rather than using new phenotypic data, the later analysis identified candidate immune exposures from TCR beta sequences and from how often those sequences occurred across donors. Four to six DR-DQ haplotypes were handled as single units for association and clustering, since linkage in the cohort was strong. To predict cytomegalovirus infection status, the study brought together high-throughput TCR immunosequencing, statistical association of individual TCRs with disease status, and machine learning. The T cell repertoires of 666 subjects were profiled by immunosequencing and related to cytomegalovirus serostatus. The number of donors typed differed by locus, with roughly 629-640 for A, B, C, DRB1 and DQB1, roughly 520 for DQA1, approximately 570 for DPA1, and roughly 450 for DPB1. To decide whether each TCR beta V gene segment behaved as functional or pseudogenic, an earlier analysis of 587 of the donors relied on high-throughput TCR beta sequencing. In addition to the first cohort of roughly 700 subjects, a separate validation cohort of approximately 130 different subjects was used. HLA typing covered class I and class II loci at four-digit resolution. A later analysis re-examined previously published TCR beta repertoires from over 500 donors and added high-resolution HLA genotyping to investigate patterns of TCR occurrence. Donor age, sex, ethnicity and CMV serostatus were compiled alongside the repertoire data. The aim of the study was to test whether cataloging public T cell receptors could identify signatures of past pathogen exposure. All discovery cohort repertoires had been generated on a single sequencing platform. Genome-wide SNP genotypes for about three fifths of the roughly 670 donors were used in a later genetic analysis, which treated that subset as a discovery cohort. Roughly 310 gigabases of sequencing data and approximately 80 million unique TCR sequences were included in an early release covering around 600 HLA-typed donors. Among a few hundred genotyped donors of the cohort, an average of approximately 240,000 unique TCR beta nucleotide sequences were sequenced per donor, roughly 20% of them non-productive. What the research found in general, with its limitations: In a later analysis, TCR association rates were found to vary across HLA loci, with the most associated TCRs seen for DRB1 alleles and the fewest for HLA-C alleles. Across donors, most TCR sequences were observed very rarely, whereas some public TCRs were present in many individuals. Strong co-occurrence of HLA alleles, especially DR and DQ, made assigning TCR associations to individual alleles difficult. An association between a missense DCLRE1C variant and V-gene and J-gene trimming of TCR beta chains was found in a later genetic analysis and replicated in an independent cohort. The authors suggested that the approach could potentially be generalized to other disease states and immunological phenotypes. A later analysis found that HLA-associated TCR beta chains were more clonally expanded and had lower generation probabilities than equally common non-associated chains. Because counts were too low, about 18 rarely observed V segments, including chromosome 9 orphons, were left out of the earlier analysis of about 500 of the donors. Some IMGT-functional V segments, including TRBV6-2 and TRBV6-3, could not be told apart with the 87-base-pair reads, so those segments were excluded. Roughly uniform sequencing depth across donors was assumed in presence/absence analyses, although this assumption may not hold. Because HLA typing was unavailable for some donors at each locus, only the typed subset was used in association tests. The only immune exposure information available for the cohort was CMV serostatus. Linkage disequilibrium might explain the correlated functional status among segregating V segments, but an unknown experimental factor could not be excluded. In a later analysis, 16,951 TCR beta sequences were associated with specific HLA alleles at a false discovery rate of 0.05. An earlier analysis of approximately 600 of the donors showed that most TCR beta V segments appeared in productive rearrangements either about 87% or about 30% of the time, which broadly matched IMGT annotations. The classifier was reported to diagnose cytomegalovirus status with high specificity and sensitivity in both the original and validation cohorts. The cohort was sequenced for TCR beta chains only, and without alpha or paired-chain data the features that could be detected were limited. In vitro tests confirmed that a few of the cytomegalovirus-associated TCR beta chains recognize cytomegalovirus antigens. A cluster of highly shared sequence variants was judged likely to be a technical artifact of the sequencing pipeline. A further reported finding was that TCR beta sequences accurately predicted the HLA-A and HLA-B alleles for most subjects in the first cohort. In a later genetic analysis, fewer N-insertions in productive TCRs were reported among donors in an Asian-associated ancestry cluster than the approximately 710-donor mean. The study gave a list of 150 to 200 TCR beta chains associated with cytomegalovirus. In a later analysis, most CMV-associated TCR beta chains were found to appear HLA-restricted, with HLA associations seemingly driven largely by CMV exposure. A later analysis reported that several top co-occurrence clusters appeared linked to parvovirus B19, influenza, CMV and Epstein-Barr virus.

The cohort comprised 666 healthy bone marrow donors. At the time of sampling, all cohort members were nominally healthy, though unrecorded immune exposures were likely present. The donor was CMV seropositive and belonged to the group of 250 to 300 seropositive cohort members. A peripheral blood sample was provided by each donor, and peripheral blood mononuclear cells were used for TCR beta sequencing. The Qiagen DNeasy Blood Extraction Kit was used to extract genomic DNA from the blood cell samples. The library was built by means of the immunoSEQ multiplex PCR assay. For the multiplex PCR, a mixture combining 60 forward primers for TCR Vbeta segments and 13 reverse primers for TCR Jbeta segments was used. The CDR3 region of rearranged TCR beta genes was amplified from genomic DNA with a multiplex PCR assay. On the Illumina HiSeq System, the amplified TCR beta libraries were sequenced as 87-base-pair reads. The authors' pipeline ran thus. Across the 670 or so repertoires, a later analysis counted 80 million or so unique TCR beta chains, roughly 11 million of which were shared by at least two donors. To remove PCR and sequencing errors, raw reads were error-corrected and collapsed into unique sequences using a nearest-neighbor algorithm that merged closely related sequences. To assign V, D and J gene segments, CDR3 sequences were aligned to IMGT reference sequences. For a sequence to be retained, a match of at least six nucleotides was required to both a V gene segment and a J gene segment. Rearrangements were classified as productive when the CDR3 lacked stop codons and remained in frame with V and J, and all other rearrangements were classified as non-productive. CDR3 was defined by IMGT convention, running from the second conserved V-encoded cysteine to the conserved J-encoded phenylalanine. The earlier analysis of about 610 of the donors excluded any sequence lacking an unambiguous match to a single V gene segment. In an earlier analysis of a few hundred of the donors, V segments were called functional above 56.7% productive rearrangements and were called segregating when the between-donor standard deviation exceeded 5%. A statistical classification framework was developed to diagnose cytomegalovirus status using the catalog of TCR beta chain sequences. V and J gene assignment, in a later analysis, came from comparing TCR nucleotide sequences with IMGT/GENE-DB human TR gene sequences. The TCRdist pipeline was used in a later analysis to assign CDR3 sequences and most-parsimonious VDJ recombination scenarios. In a later analysis, each TCR beta chain was defined by its CDR3 amino acid sequence together with its V-gene family, and reads lacking a unique V-gene family were excluded. As a way to deal with suspected cross-contamination and a sequencing artifact, a later analysis dropped more than 500 nucleotide sequences that were highly shared and had low generation probability. In a later analysis, a clonal expansion index was calculated for each public chain from normalized within-repertoire ranks of inferred template counts. A later analysis computed generation probabilities with a VDJ recombination model fitted to out-of-frame rearrangements, and checked the results against IGoR. In a later analysis, TCR-TCR, TCR-HLA and TCR-CMV co-occurrence was scored with hypergeometric tests, and a repertoire-size bias correction was applied to TCR pairs. To estimate false discovery rates, a later analysis permuted the HLA or CMV assignments 20 times. In a later analysis, co-occurring TCRs were grouped using DBSCAN, and TCRdist sequence similarity was added for clustering within HLA-allele-positive subsets. Repertoires with fewer than 30,000 or more than 120,000 public chains, plus five repertoires with anomalous nucleotide sharing, were excluded from co-occurrence clustering. TCRdb stores this immuneACCESS table with in-frame sequences only. Part of the clones is absent; in the studies checked, under half of the shortfall reflects unresolved V genes, and no reason is known for the rest. For V, J and clone size, that table is used; D and trimming come from the DNA. The sample yields about 130,000 clones; 81% were counted once. Clones ranked in the top ten supply approximately 5.6% of the sample.

This clone appeared once. Its antigen remains unidentified. Base qualities are not recorded, but no much larger clone differs from it by a single base. The CDR3 goes from the cysteine to the phenylalanine over 13 residues. Of the read, only the CDR3 DNA is kept; its 39 bases are in frame from base 1. The germline V gene sets CDR1 to SGHTA and CDR2 to FQGTGA. V and J are truncated by 3 bases and 4 bases respectively, leaving an intervening sequence of 8 bases. The sample comprised PBMCs. This sequence was found in a woman aged 40 to 55 in good health and CMV-seropositive. The sequence joins TRBV7-3 to TRBJ2-3; possibly the D gene is TRBD1, per 7 matching bases. The nucleotide sequence reads as follows: TGTGCCAGCAGCTTCAGGGGGGCAGATACGCAGTATTTT. It codes for CASSFRGADTQYF.